The 3 T cell receptor beta chains listed next were all sequenced from one sample in a study of cytomegalovirus exposure and HLA in healthy donors. In the PCR, 60 Vbeta and 13 Jbeta primers were used. Assay used: immunoSEQ multiplex PCR; TCRdb lists only in-frame clones, some missing. The sample carries tens of thousands of clones, roughly 80% recorded once. What was sequenced was PBMCs. These receptors were collected from a man aged 50 to 59 in good health and CMV-seronegative.

This sequence joins TRBV11-2 and TRBJ2-3; 9 nucleotides line up with TRBD1. This CDR3 has 15 amino acids. Germline V gene data show CDR1 as SGHAT and CDR2 as FQNNGV. V lost 5 bases and J lost 2; bases outside the gene matches: 5. The DNA for the CDR3 is TGTGCCAGCAGCGCCCGGGACAGGGACACAGATACGCAGTATTTT. This translates into CASSARDRDTDTQYF.

The rearrangement joins TRBV7-6 to TRBJ2-7; 8 bases are shared with TRBD2. This CDR3 has 15 amino acids. Germline lookup yields CDR1 SGHVS and CDR2 FNYEAQ. V lost 5 bases to trimming and J lost 4 bases; unmatched junction nucleotides: 10. The CDR3 here is CASSAGTRGVYEQYF. CDR3 sequence (DNA): TGTGCCAGCAGCGCCGGGACTAGGGGCGTTTACGAGCAGTACTTC.

This chain connects TRBV9 to TRBJ2-6; TRBD1 might be the D (5 bases). Germline V gives CDR1 SGDLS, CDR2 YYNGEE. This CDR3 has 18 residues. V gave up 4 bases and J gave up 0 bases, with 17 bases separating them. The CDR3 nucleotides read TGTGCCAGCAGCCTTACGCAGGGTATCGGCTCTGGGGCCAACGTCCTGACTTTC. This sequence encodes CASSLTQGIGSGANVLTF.